Included here is one T cell receptor beta chain sequence, with context. 13 Jbeta primers and 60 Vbeta primers were used for the PCR. Profiling relied on immunoSEQ multiplex PCR, and the TCRdb table lists in-frame clones only, not all of them. In the table there are 150,000 to 200,000 clones, around 80% of which are singletons. This entry belongs to a study of cytomegalovirus exposure and HLA in healthy donors. Germline lookup yields CDR1 MNHEY and CDR2 SMNVEV (reference sequence). The CDR3 covers 15 residues. With 3 bases removed from V and 7 bases from J, the gap between germline ends came to 18 bases.

The rearrangement links TRBV27 to TRBJ1-1; unclear D gene. This clonotype was obtained from a woman in her 50s in good health and CMV-seropositive. The sample comprised PBMCs. CDR3 in amino acids: CASSFKGGWLGEAFF. CDR3 bases: TGTGCCAGCAGTTTTAAGGGAGGGTGGTTGGGTGAAGCTTTCTTT.